The clone carrying this T cell receptor beta chain was counted ten times or more. Its antigen is currently unknown. The V end was cut by 1 base, the J end by 6 bases, with 9 bases between. The CDR3 length is 13 residues. CDR1 and CDR2 from the germline V gene are MNHEY and SMNVEV (reference sequence). The data belong to a study of T cells after yellow fever vaccination. Study-level findings and limits: Peaking faster, on day 5 versus 15, the secondary response was nonetheless weaker. In FACS-sorted repertoires, abundant clonotypes from the bulk population could appear as contaminants.

Template-switching 5'RACE yielded the TCR cDNA; a universal primer site and UMIs were added in the process. TCRdb used MiXCR to reprocess the 5' RACE reads, holding one entry per CDR3 protein. This sample has about 110,000 distinct CDR3 sequences, with around 8% found just once. The source is a man aged 25 to 40 who received the YFV17D yellow fever vaccine. The chain is built from TRBV27 and TRBJ1-1; no definite D call. This specimen consisted of CD8+ T cells sorted from PBMCs, obtained 45 days after the yellow fever booster vaccination. The CDR3 spells CASSLFADSEAFF. The CDR3 DNA follows: TGTGCCAGCAGTTTATTCGCGGATTCTGAAGCTTTCTTT.